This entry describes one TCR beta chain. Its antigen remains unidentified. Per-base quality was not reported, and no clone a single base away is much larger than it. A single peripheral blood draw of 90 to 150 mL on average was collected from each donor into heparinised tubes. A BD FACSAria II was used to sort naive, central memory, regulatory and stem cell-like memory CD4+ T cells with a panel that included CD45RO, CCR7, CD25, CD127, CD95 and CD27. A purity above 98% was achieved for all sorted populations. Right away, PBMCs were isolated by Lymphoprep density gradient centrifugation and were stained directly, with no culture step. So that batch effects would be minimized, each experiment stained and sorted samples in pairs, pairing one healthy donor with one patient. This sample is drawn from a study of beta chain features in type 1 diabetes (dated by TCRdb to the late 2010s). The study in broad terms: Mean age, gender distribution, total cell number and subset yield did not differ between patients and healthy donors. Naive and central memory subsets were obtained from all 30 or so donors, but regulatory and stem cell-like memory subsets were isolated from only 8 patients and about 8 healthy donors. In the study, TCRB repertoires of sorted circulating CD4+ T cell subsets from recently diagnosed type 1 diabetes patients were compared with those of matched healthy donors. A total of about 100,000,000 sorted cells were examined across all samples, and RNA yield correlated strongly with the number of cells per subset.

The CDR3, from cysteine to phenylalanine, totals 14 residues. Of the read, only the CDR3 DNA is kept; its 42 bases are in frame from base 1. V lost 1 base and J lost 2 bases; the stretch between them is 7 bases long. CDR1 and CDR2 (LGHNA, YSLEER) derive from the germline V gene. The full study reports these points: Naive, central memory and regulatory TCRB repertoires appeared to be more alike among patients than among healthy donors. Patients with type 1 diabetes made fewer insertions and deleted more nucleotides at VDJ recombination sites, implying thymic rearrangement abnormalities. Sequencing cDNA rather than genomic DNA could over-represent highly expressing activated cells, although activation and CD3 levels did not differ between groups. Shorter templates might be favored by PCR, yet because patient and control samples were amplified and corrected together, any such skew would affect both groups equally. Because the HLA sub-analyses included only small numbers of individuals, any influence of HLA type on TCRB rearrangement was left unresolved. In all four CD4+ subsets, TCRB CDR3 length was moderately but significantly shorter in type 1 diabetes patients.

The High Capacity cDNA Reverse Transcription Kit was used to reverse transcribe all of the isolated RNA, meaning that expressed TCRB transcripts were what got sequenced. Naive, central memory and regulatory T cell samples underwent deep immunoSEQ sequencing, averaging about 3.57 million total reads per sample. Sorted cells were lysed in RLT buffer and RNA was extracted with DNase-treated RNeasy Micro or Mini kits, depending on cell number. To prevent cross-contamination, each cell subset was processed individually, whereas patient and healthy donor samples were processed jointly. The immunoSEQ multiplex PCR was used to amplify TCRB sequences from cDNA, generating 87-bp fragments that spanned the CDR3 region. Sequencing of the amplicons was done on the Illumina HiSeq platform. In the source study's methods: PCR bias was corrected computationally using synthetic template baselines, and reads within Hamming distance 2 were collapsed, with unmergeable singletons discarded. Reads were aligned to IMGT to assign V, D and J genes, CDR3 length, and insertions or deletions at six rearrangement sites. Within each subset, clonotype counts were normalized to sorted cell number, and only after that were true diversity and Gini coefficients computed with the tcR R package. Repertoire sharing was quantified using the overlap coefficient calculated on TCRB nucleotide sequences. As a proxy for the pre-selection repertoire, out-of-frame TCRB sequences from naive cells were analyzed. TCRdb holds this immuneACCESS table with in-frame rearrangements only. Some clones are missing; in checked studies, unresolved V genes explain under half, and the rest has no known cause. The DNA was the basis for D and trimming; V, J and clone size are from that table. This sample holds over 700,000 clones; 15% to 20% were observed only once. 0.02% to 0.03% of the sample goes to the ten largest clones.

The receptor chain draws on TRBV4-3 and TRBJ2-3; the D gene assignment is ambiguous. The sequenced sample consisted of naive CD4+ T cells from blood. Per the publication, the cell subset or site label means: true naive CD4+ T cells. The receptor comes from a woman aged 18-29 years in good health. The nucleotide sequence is TGCGCCAGCAGCCAAGGGCTTATCACAGATACGCAGTATTTT. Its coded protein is CASSQGLITDTQYF.